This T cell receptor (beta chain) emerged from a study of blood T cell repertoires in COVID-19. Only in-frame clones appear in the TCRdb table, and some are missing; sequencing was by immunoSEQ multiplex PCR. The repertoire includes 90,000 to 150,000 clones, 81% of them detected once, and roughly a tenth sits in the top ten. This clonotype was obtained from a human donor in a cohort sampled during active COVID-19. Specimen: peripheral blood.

CDR3 bases: TGCGCCAGCAGCCAACCTCGATCCCCGACGGACAGGCAAAGGAAGAACACTGAAGCTTTCTTT. It encodes CASSQPRSPTDRQRKNTEAFF. The rearrangement links TRBV4-3 to TRBJ1-1; 7 nucleotides agree with TRBD1. V lost 2 bases to trimming and J lost 1 base; unmatched junction nucleotides: 22. There are 21 residues in the CDR3. Germline V gives CDR1 LGHNA, CDR2 YSLEER.